These 8 T cell receptor beta chains were sequenced from one sample in a study of metastatic and nonmetastatic thyroid tumors. None of the patients had undergone any treatment ahead of thyroid surgery. Using MiXCR, TCRdb re-called clones from the PCR reads. The repertoire holds under 30,000 clones, more than 20% seen once, with 2.4% in the top ten. Sequencing used blood. These receptors all stem from a female donor with papillary thyroid cancer or a benign thyroid nodule (not recorded which). Some clones in this sample may be carry-over from other donors' samples.

This clone has ten or more counts. The V gene is TRBV13, the J gene TRBJ1-1; D remains ambiguous. From germline, CDR1 is PRHDT and CDR2 FYEKMQ (reference sequence). This CDR3 is built from 13 residues. V lost 5 bases and J lost 1, with 8 bases in between. In DNA form, the CDR3 reads TGTGCCAGCAGCCCCCCAGGGAACACTGAAGCTTTCTTT. Protein sequence: CASSPPGNTEAFF.

The gene calls are TRBV7-2 and TRBJ1-5, with D maybe TRBD1 (5 bases). Germline V gives CDR1 SGHTA, CDR2 FQGNSA. The CDR3 consists of 14 residues. The germline V and J ends were trimmed by 5 bases and 0 bases, with 8 bases remaining between them. CDR3 sequence reads: CASSMTDSNQPQHF. In DNA form, the CDR3 reads TGTGCCAGCAGCATGACAGATAGCAATCAGCCCCAGCATTTT.

This clone was observed at least ten times. V and J are TRBV12-3 or TRBV12-4 and TRBJ1-2, with D possibly being TRBD1 (6 bases). The V end lost 5 bases, the J end lost 2 bases, and 12 bases lay between the germline ends. This CDR3 is built from 14 residues. The CDR3 sequence is CASSPPGANYGYTF. CDR3 in DNA: TGTGCCAGCAGTCCCCCGGGGGCGAACTATGGCTACACCTTC.

J is TRBJ2-7 and V is TRBV7-8; maybe TRBD1 (5 bases). Trimming took 8 bases from V and 2 from J, leaving 13 bases between them. The CDR3 loop spans 13 amino acids. Per germline, CDR1 SGHVS and CDR2 FQNEAQ. CDR3 in amino acids: CASSRVSAYEQYF. CDR3 nucleotide sequence: TGTGCCAGCTCCAGGGTTTCGGCCTACGAGCAGTACTTC.

Ten or more counts support this clone. V and J are TRBV20-1 and TRBJ2-7, with 14 positions matching TRBD2. Germline trimming cut 6 bases from V and 0 bases from J; bases unmatched to any gene: 4. Germline lookup yields CDR1 DFQATT and CDR2 SNEGSKA (reference sequence). The CDR3 is made up of 15 amino acids. The CDR3 region is CSARLAGGNSYEQYF. DNA for the CDR3: TGCAGTGCCAGACTAGCGGGAGGGAACTCCTACGAGCAGTACTTC.

The table lists this clone with many counts. The rearrangement links TRBV5-1 to TRBJ2-6, with D hard to call. The CDR3 covers 14 residues. V dropped 7 bases and J dropped 2 bases, with 10 bases sitting between them. Germline-derived CDR1 and CDR2 are SGHRS and YFSETQ. The CDR3 sequence: CASEVNPGANVLTF. CDR3 nucleotides: TGCGCCAGCGAGGTAAACCCTGGGGCCAACGTCCTGACTTTC.

This clone was observed at least ten times. A clone one base away is much larger, so this may be a read error. The rearrangement links TRBV19 to TRBJ2-3; 11 positions match TRBD2. Germline CDR1 is LNHDA and CDR2 is SQIVND (reference sequence). CDR3 length: 15 amino acids. Losses at the gene ends were 4 bases for V and 5 bases for J; bases not matched to a gene: 5. The CDR3 spells CASSKGLADRDTQYF. Written as DNA, the CDR3 is TGTGCCAGTAGTAAGGGACTAGCGGATCGAGATACGCAGTATTTT.

This clone showed up many times. The V and J genes are TRBV20-1 and TRBJ2-7; 8 nucleotides agree with TRBD1. The CDR3 length is 14 residues. CDR1 is DFQATT and CDR2 is SNEGSKA in the germline V gene (reference sequence). The J segment lost 3 bases and the V segment lost 1 base, leaving 5 bases of the junction unmatched. CDR3 bases: TGCAGTGCTAGAGCATCGGACAGGGTCTACGAGCAGTACTTC. It specifies CSARASDRVYEQYF.